This T cell receptor beta chain appears in the sequencing data of a study of post-analysis software for immune sequencing data. Unique molecular identifiers tagged the TCR beta cDNA libraries. TCRdb fed the PCR reads into MiXCR, producing one record per CDR3 protein. The sample contains fewer than 850,000 distinct CDR3 sequences, about 27% of which appear only once. Study-wide points: Comparison of patients with controls showed five or six TRBV segments more frequent in patients, TRBV5-6, TRBV5-1 and TRBV20-1 among them.

Germline V gene lookup returns CDR1 SQVTM and CDR2 ANQGSEA. This CDR3 has 12 amino acids. V was clipped by 0 bases and J by 3 bases, with 4 bases between them. This clonotype was detected ten times or more. Its matching antigen is unknown. Sequenced: blood. The sequence came from a girl between 10 and 17 years old with multiple sclerosis. The V and J genes are TRBV29-1 and TRBJ2-3; D unresolved. Here the CDR3 DNA reads TGCAGCGTTGAAGAGAAGACAGATACGCAGTATTTT. Its translation: CSVEEKTDTQYF.